This TCR beta chain was found in a study of T cell repertoires in cytomegalovirus infection. Study at large: Through public TCR beta signatures, both CMV infection and matching HLA type were indicated. Points from the study as a whole: The cumulative frequency of public TCR beta families distinguished individuals who carried CMV together with the relevant HLA. The ex vivo response was dominated by HLA-C-restricted CMV-specific TCR beta clonotypes.

This CDR3 region has 15 residues. Trimming cost V 4 bases and J 6 bases, with 16 bases left between them. Via MiXCR, TCRdb re-called the reads, giving one row per CDR3 protein. This sample has 200,000 to 250,000 distinct CDR3 sequences, with over 9% found just once. A note on this clonotype: Its antigen remains unidentified.

This receptor was obtained from a human donor in good health (CMV status not recorded). Some clones in this sample may be carry-over from other donors' samples. The chain carries TRBV12-3 or TRBV12-4 and TRBJ2-4; TRBD2 might be the D (6 bases). The sequencing input was PBMCs. CDR3 amino acids: CASSWAGLGGNIQYF. The CDR3 coding sequence is TGTGCCAGCAGTTGGGCGGGGCTCGGAGGAAACATTCAGTACTTC.